These 6 T cell receptor beta chains share one sample of origin, sequenced in a study of beta chain features in type 1 diabetes. Study-level results: In all four CD4+ subsets, TCRB CDR3 length was significantly, moderately reduced in type 1 diabetes.

Expressed TCRB transcripts were sequenced because the entire RNA isolate underwent reverse transcription. The repertoire was sequenced with immunoSEQ multiplex PCR; TCRdb's copy has only in-frame clones and lacks some. Seen here are 130,000 or so clones, less than 20% observed once, and the top ten hold 2% to 3%. These TCRs' antigens remain unknown. The sequenced sample consisted of central memory CD4+ T cells from blood. The source is a man aged 25-45 years with type 1 diabetes.

This clone was seen at least ten times. The same CDR3 can be traced to other DNA sequences in this sample. The chain recombines TRBV7-2 with TRBJ1-5; the match to TRBD1 covers 8 bases. Germline CDR1 reads SGHTA; CDR2 reads FQGNSA. The CDR3 has 14 residues. The trim removed 4 bases at V and 5 bases at J, leaving 4 bases unmatched. In DNA, the CDR3 is TGTGCCAGCAGCTCAGGACAGGGAGATCAGCCCCAGCATTTT. This encodes CASSSGQGDQPQHF.

This rearrangement joins TRBV7-2 to TRBJ2-5; the D is unclear. Trimming left V 3 bases short and J 2 bases short, with 13 bases between. Per germline, CDR1 SGHTA and CDR2 FQGNSA. The CDR3 is 15 amino acids. The CDR3 loop reads CASSLNGLRQETQYF. For the CDR3, the DNA is TGTGCCAGCAGCTTGAACGGTCTCCGTCAAGAGACCCAGTACTTC.

This clone was seen a handful of times. The rearrangement joins TRBV7-2 to TRBJ2-3; a possible D gene is TRBD2 (5 bases). The germline V gene has CDR1 SGHTA and CDR2 FQGNSA. V shed 5 bases and J shed 0 bases, with 12 bases lying between them. The CDR3 sequence is 15 residues long. CDR3 sequence (DNA): TGTGCCAGCAGCCCCGACTACATTAGCACAGATACGCAGTATTTT. Translated, it gives CASSPDYISTDTQYF.

There are a few counts of this clone. The chain combines TRBV11-2 with TRBJ2-4, with D perhaps given as TRBD1 or TRBD2 (5 bases each). Germline V gene lookup returns CDR1 SGHAT and CDR2 FQNNGV. There are 13 residues in the CDR3. V was clipped by 5 bases and J by 5 bases, with 10 bases between them. CDR3 region: CASSMGTQNIQYF. CDR3 in DNA: TGTGCCAGCAGCATGGGGACCCAAAACATTCAGTACTTC.

This clone was found a few times. J is TRBJ2-3 and V is TRBV30; the D gene is possibly TRBD2 (6 bases). Germline V lookup: CDR1 GTSNPN, CDR2 SVGIG (reference sequence). This CDR3 is built from 13 residues. V lost 2 bases to trimming and J lost 3 bases, with 9 bases between them. CDR3 protein: CAWSQGLTDTQYF. CDR3 nucleotides: TGTGCCTGGAGTCAGGGACTTACAGATACGCAGTATTTT.

This chain connects TRBV11-2 to TRBJ2-7; D possibly corresponds to TRBD1 (5 bases). The CDR3 sequence is 18 residues long. Trimming took off 0 bases at V and 0 bases at J, with 18 bases between the two ends. The germline V gene encodes CDR1 SGHAT and CDR2 FQNNGV. The CDR3 DNA follows: TGTGCCAGCAGCTTAGATCTATCGCGACAGAGAAGCTCCTACGAGCAGTACTTC. Residues: CASSLDLSRQRSSYEQYF.